Below are 27 T cell receptor beta chains sequenced from a single sample in a study of T cell responses to AZD1222 COVID-19 vaccine. The repertoire was sequenced with immunoSEQ multiplex PCR; TCRdb's copy has only in-frame clones and lacks some. The sample contains about 190,000 clones, more than 90% of which appear only once. The input for sequencing was peripheral blood, taken 28 days after the second dose of the MenACWY control vaccine. All receptors come from an adult who received the MenACWY meningococcal vaccine as a control.

V and J are TRBV13 and TRBJ2-7; no clear D. Germline assignment: CDR1 PRHDT and CDR2 FYEKMQ (reference sequence). This CDR3 spans 15 amino acids. Trimming pared 0 bases from V and 2 bases from J, leaving 11 bases between. The CDR3 loop is CASSLGSPTPYEQYF. CDR3 bases: TGTGCCAGCAGCTTAGGTTCCCCGACTCCCTACGAGCAGTACTTC.

The chain joins TRBV29-1 to TRBJ1-4; D may be TRBD1 (5 bases). The CDR3 is 11 amino acids. Germline-derived CDR1 and CDR2 are SQVTM and ANQGSEA. V was cut by 6 bases and J by 7 bases, with 9 bases left in between. In nucleotides, the CDR3 is TGCAGCGTGGGGCGGGGTGAAAAACTGTTTTTT. Translation gives CSVGRGEKLFF.

The V and J genes are TRBV28 and TRBJ2-7; D is undetermined. The V and J ends lost 9 bases and 5 bases respectively, with 32 bases between them. Germline-derived CDR1 and CDR2 are MDHEN and SYDVKM. The CDR3 is 18 amino acids. The CDR3 coding sequence is TGTGCCAGTTATGATTCTAGGTCCCCCAGACCCCTACGAGACGAGCAGTACTTC. It yields the protein CASYDSRSPRPLRDEQYF.

The chain recombines TRBV3-1 (or the pseudogene TRBV3-2) with TRBJ2-1; 8 nucleotides align to TRBD1. Germline trimming cut 4 bases from V and 9 bases from J; bases unmatched to any gene: 11. This CDR3 has 15 amino acids. Per the germline V gene, CDR1 is LGHDT and CDR2 is YNNKEL (reference sequence). The CDR3 region is CASSRGQGSASEQFF. CDR3 in DNA: TGTGCCAGCAGCCGAGGACAGGGTTCAGCGAGTGAGCAGTTCTTC.

The chain is built from TRBV6-5 and TRBJ1-4; no definite D call. V dropped 1 base and J dropped 0 bases, with 9 bases sitting between them. Germline lookup yields CDR1 MNHEY and CDR2 SVGAGI. The CDR3 has 16 amino acids. CDR3 region: CASSYWKRPTNEKLFF. The CDR3 coding sequence is TGTGCCAGCAGTTACTGGAAAAGGCCAACTAATGAAAAACTGTTTTTT.

The chain employs TRBV6-6 and TRBJ1-2; D gene ambiguous. The CDR3 contains 11 residues. Germline CDR1 is MNHNY and CDR2 is SVGAGI (reference sequence). V was shortened by 5 bases and J by 7 bases, with 8 bases between the two germline ends. The CDR3 DNA follows: TGTGCCAGCAGTCCGGTTGTTGGCTACACCTTC. It is translated as CASSPVVGYTF.

The chain links TRBV9 to TRBJ2-2; D is unresolved. The CDR3 spans 13 residues. The germline CDR1 and CDR2 sequences are SGDLS and YYNGEE. Trimming removed 2 bases at V and 1 base at J, with 3 bases between. The CDR3 sequence is CASSVKNTGELFF. CDR3 DNA: TGTGCCAGCAGCGTGAAGAACACCGGGGAGCTGTTTTTT.

The chain employs TRBV7-9 and TRBJ1-3; 8 bases are a match to TRBD1. Germline-derived CDR1 and CDR2 are SEHNR and FQNEAQ (reference sequence). V lost 4 bases and J lost 5; bases outside the gene matches: 4. This CDR3 is 14 amino acids long. The CDR3 spells CASSSAGGRNTIYF. The CDR3 nucleotides are TGTGCCAGCAGCTCCGCAGGGGGCAGAAACACCATATATTTT.

The chain couples TRBV24-1 to TRBJ2-1, with TRBD2 matching over 7 bases. The CDR3 covers 13 residues. CDR1 and CDR2 (germline): KGHDR, SFDVKD. V was pared by 5 bases and J by 5 bases, with 2 bases of the junction left unmatched. CDR3 amino acids: CATSGAGNNEQFF. CDR3 nucleotide sequence: TGTGCCACCAGTGGAGCGGGGAACAATGAGCAGTTCTTC.

This clone occurred once. The rearrangement links TRBV2 to TRBJ2-7; 10 positions agree with TRBD1. The CDR3 runs 16 residues. Trimming took 9 bases from V and 2 from J; bases not matched to a gene: 13. Germline V lookup: CDR1 SNHLY, CDR2 FYNNEI. The CDR3 DNA is TGTGCCAGTATGAACGCCGGGACAGGGGACACCTACGAGCAGTACTTC. Translated: CASMNAGTGDTYEQYF.

V and J are TRBV30 and TRBJ2-1; 9 bases line up with TRBD2. The germline V gene has CDR1 GTSNPN and CDR2 SVGIG (reference sequence). The CDR3 length is 14 residues. Losses at the gene ends were 1 base for V and 8 bases for J; bases not matched to a gene: 6. The CDR3 region has the DNA TGTGCCTGGAGTGACCGACTAGCGGTAGATGAGCAGTTCTTC. Protein sequence: CAWSDRLAVDEQFF.

The genes are TRBV25-1 and TRBJ2-5; maybe TRBD2 (5 bases). CDR3 length: 16 residues. Germline CDR1 is MGHDK and CDR2 is SYGVNS. V was clipped by 6 bases and J by 5 bases, with 22 bases between them. CDR3 amino acids: CASRKGAASGWETQYF. DNA for the CDR3: TGTGCCAGCAGGAAGGGAGCGGCCTCGGGATGGGAGACCCAGTACTTC. Full variable domain (outside the CDR3, taken from reference TRBV25-1 and TRBJ2-5): EADIYQTPRYLVIGTGKKITLECSQTMGHDKMYWYQQDPGMELHLIHYSYGVNSTEKGDLSSESTVSRIRTEHFPLTLESARPSHTSQYLCASRKGAASGWETQYFGPGTRLLVL.

The genes are TRBV19 and TRBJ2-3; D possibly corresponds to TRBD2 (5 bases). The CDR3 is made up of 15 amino acids. Germline CDR1 LNHDA, CDR2 SQIVND (reference sequence). Trimming removed 5 bases from V and 3 bases from J, with 15 bases in between. The CDR3 bases are TGTGCCAGTAGTGAAGGGCCACGACTAACAGATACGCAGTATTTT. It encodes CASSEGPRLTDTQYF.

V gene TRBV6-6 combines with J gene TRBJ1-2; D call uncertain. Trimming took 9 bases from V and 4 from J, leaving 12 bases between them. Germline V gene lookup returns CDR1 MNHNY and CDR2 SVGAGI (reference sequence). The CDR3 length is 12 residues. The CDR3 DNA reads as TGTGCCAGTCGGACGCAGATCTATGGCTACACCTTC. This sequence encodes CASRTQIYGYTF.

The rearrangement uses TRBV7-9 and TRBJ1-1, with no clear D. The germline V and J ends were trimmed by 4 bases and 0 bases, with 9 bases remaining between them. Germline-derived CDR1 and CDR2 are SEHNR and FQNEAQ (reference sequence). This CDR3 contains 14 residues. In nucleotides, the CDR3 is TGTGCCAGCAGCTCGTGGCGGGTGAACACTGAAGCTTTCTTT. Residues: CASSSWRVNTEAFF.

The chain recombines TRBV27 with TRBJ1-4, with D possibly TRBD1 on 5 matching bases. V lost 5 bases and J 11 bases, leaving 15 bases between the germline ends. Germline V lookup: CDR1 MNHEY, CDR2 SMNVEV (reference sequence). The CDR3 spans 13 residues. CDR3: CASSGGDFGKLFF. The CDR3 DNA reads TGTGCCAGCAGTGGAGGGGACTTCGGGAAACTGTTTTTT.

V is TRBV9 and J is TRBJ2-1, with D perhaps TRBD2 (6 bases). Germline CDR1 SGDLS, CDR2 YYNGEE. Trimming removed 2 bases at V and 7 bases at J, with 13 bases between. CDR3 length: 14 amino acids. DNA of the CDR3: TGTGCCAGCAGCGTTTCGGGAGTAGGAAATGAGCAGTTCTTC. Translating it yields CASSVSGVGNEQFF.

This chain uses TRBV9 with TRBJ1-2, with TRBD1 identical over 11 bases. Germline CDR1 is SGDLS and CDR2 is YYNGEE. Trimming removed 3 bases from V and 5 bases from J; junction bases left unmatched: 9. The CDR3 is 16 amino acids. The CDR3 loop is CASSGGQGAIQYGYTF. CDR3 in DNA: TGTGCCAGCAGCGGTGGACAGGGGGCGATTCAGTATGGCTACACCTTC.

V gene TRBV19 combines with J gene TRBJ2-3; D not resolved. V lost 5 bases and J 0 bases, leaving 9 bases between the germline ends. The CDR3 runs to 14 residues. The germline V gene encodes CDR1 LNHDA and CDR2 SQIVND (reference sequence). DNA of the CDR3: TGTGCCAGTAGTGCGCAGGTGAGCACAGATACGCAGTATTTT. Protein product: CASSAQVSTDTQYF.

V is TRBV5-1 and J is TRBJ2-1; TRBD2 agrees at 8 bases. Germline lookup yields CDR1 SGHRS and CDR2 YFSETQ. With 1 base clipped from V and 8 bases from J, the junction kept 8 bases outside the gene matches. This CDR3 is built from 15 residues. The CDR3: CASSLLSGISDEQFF. DNA for the CDR3: TGCGCCAGCAGCTTGCTTAGCGGGATATCTGATGAGCAGTTCTTC.

The chain employs TRBV3-1 (or the pseudogene TRBV3-2) and TRBJ1-4, with a weak D call TRBD1 (5 bases). The CDR3 is made up of 17 amino acids. Germline V lookup: CDR1 LGHDT, CDR2 YNNKEL (reference sequence). V shed 1 base and J shed 4 bases, with 16 bases lying between them. CDR3 in amino acids: CASSQVGGAVGNEKLFF. The CDR3 coding sequence is TGTGCCAGCAGCCAAGTCGGCGGGGCAGTGGGTAATGAAAAACTGTTTTTT.

The chain links TRBV10-3 to TRBJ2-1; 10 nucleotides align to TRBD2. With 11 bases clipped from V and 6 bases from J, the junction kept 10 bases outside the gene matches. The V gene's germline CDR1 is ENHRY and CDR2 SYGVKD. The CDR3 has 14 amino acids. Here the CDR3 reads CAVVAGGWGNEQFF. The CDR3 DNA is TGTGCCGTCGTAGCGGGAGGTTGGGGCAATGAGCAGTTCTTC.

The genes are TRBV27 and TRBJ1-1, with a possible D match to TRBD1 (6 bases). Trimming took off 3 bases at V and 3 bases at J, with 14 bases between the two ends. Germline-derived CDR1 and CDR2 are MNHEY and SMNVEV (reference sequence). This CDR3 has 15 amino acids. The CDR3 DNA sequence: TGTGCCAGCAGTTTCAATCAACGACAGGACACTGAAGCTTTCTTT. Protein sequence: CASSFNQRQDTEAFF.

The CDR3 reads CASINPPKDLGGNEQFF. The CDR3 region has the DNA TGTGCCAGCATCAATCCCCCCAAGGACCTTGGGGGGAATGAGCAGTTCTTC. V usage is TRBV7-9 and J usage is TRBJ2-1; tentative D call: TRBD2 (6 bases). The V gene lost 7 bases and the J gene lost 7 bases, with 26 bases spanning the gap. The V gene's germline CDR1 is SEHNR and CDR2 FQNEAQ (reference sequence). The CDR3 has 17 amino acids.

This chain uses TRBV7-2 with TRBJ1-2, with D perhaps matching TRBD1 (6 bases). Looked up from germline, CDR1 is SGHTA and CDR2 is FQGNSA. Deletions cut 0 bases from V and 7 bases from J, with 12 bases between. This CDR3 is built from 14 residues. In nucleotides, the CDR3 is TGTGCCAGCAGCTTAGCCGGGCCCAGGGGTGGCTACACCTTC. It is translated as CASSLAGPRGGYTF.

This sequence joins TRBV9 and TRBJ1-6, with 9 bases fitting TRBD1. Unmatched junction bases numbered 2, after V lost 0 bases and J lost 7 bases. CDR1 SGDLS and CDR2 YYNGEE come from the germline V gene. The CDR3 has 15 residues. The CDR3: CASSVEGTGNSPLHF. The CDR3 DNA reads as TGTGCCAGCAGCGTAGAAGGGACAGGGAATTCACCCCTCCACTTT.

Only one count was recorded for this clone. The rearrangement links TRBV11-2 to TRBJ1-2; D unresolved. Trimming cost V 0 bases and J 2 bases, with 16 bases left between them. The CDR3 sequence is 17 residues long. The germline V gene has CDR1 SGHAT and CDR2 FQNNGV. The CDR3 region is CASSLDRAGRINYGYTF. The CDR3 DNA reads as TGTGCCAGCAGCTTAGATCGGGCGGGAAGAATAAACTATGGCTACACCTTC.